This T cell receptor (beta chain) came from a study of radiation and T cells in renal cell carcinoma. Across the whole study: Nephrectomy followed 15 Gy stereotactic body radiation by 4 weeks. Study findings and constraints: From baseline, blood top tumor clonotypes peaked at 2 weeks post-radiation.

Notes on this clone: Antigen unknown.

Assay used: immunoSEQ multiplex PCR; TCRdb lists only in-frame clones, some missing. The data contain 50,000 to 75,000 clones, 65% to 80% of them singletons. The CDR3 has 15 residues. Between the trimmed V and J ends, which lost 8 bases and 3 bases, there was a span of 19 bases. The germline V gene encodes CDR1 MNHEY and CDR2 SMNVEV (reference sequence). Time point noted: baseline pretreatment blood. The sample's treatment: 15 Gy SBRT to primary tumor, nephrectomy 4 weeks later. The tumor was a clear cell renal cell carcinoma. This TCR was sampled from a man in his fifties or sixties with renal cell carcinoma. Sequences were derived from blood, sampled from a patient whose treatment included radiotherapy and nephrectomy. J is TRBJ1-2 and V is TRBV27, with D perhaps matching TRBD1 (5 bases). The DNA of the CDR3 is TGTGCCAGCGCGGAGGGGCCCACCTTAGACTATGGCTACACCTTC. The encoded protein is CASAEGPTLDYGYTF.